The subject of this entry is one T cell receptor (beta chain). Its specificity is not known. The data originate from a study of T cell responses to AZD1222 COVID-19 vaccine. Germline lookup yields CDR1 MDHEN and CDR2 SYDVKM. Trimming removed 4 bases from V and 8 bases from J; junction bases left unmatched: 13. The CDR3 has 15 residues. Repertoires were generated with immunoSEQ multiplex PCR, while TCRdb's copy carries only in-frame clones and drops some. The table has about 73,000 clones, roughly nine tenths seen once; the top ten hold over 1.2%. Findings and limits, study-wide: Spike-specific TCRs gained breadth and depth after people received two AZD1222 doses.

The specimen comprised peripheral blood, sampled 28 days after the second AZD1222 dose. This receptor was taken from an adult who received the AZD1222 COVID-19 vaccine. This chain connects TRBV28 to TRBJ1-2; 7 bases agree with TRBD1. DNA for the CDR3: TGTGCCAGCAGTTCCACTTCGCGCAGGGGGGCGGGCTACACCTTC. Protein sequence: CASSSTSRRGAGYTF.